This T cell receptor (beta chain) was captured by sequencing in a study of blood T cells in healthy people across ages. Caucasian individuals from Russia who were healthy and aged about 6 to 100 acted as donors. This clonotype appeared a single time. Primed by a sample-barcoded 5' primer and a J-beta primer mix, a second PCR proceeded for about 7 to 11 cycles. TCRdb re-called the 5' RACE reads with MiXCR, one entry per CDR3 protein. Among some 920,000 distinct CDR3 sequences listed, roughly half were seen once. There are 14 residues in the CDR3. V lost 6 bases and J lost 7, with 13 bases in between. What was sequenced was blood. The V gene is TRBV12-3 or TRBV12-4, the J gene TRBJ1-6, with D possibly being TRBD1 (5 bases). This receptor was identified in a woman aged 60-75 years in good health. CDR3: CASSSGRRNSPLHF. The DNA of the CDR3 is TGTGCCAGCAGCTCGGGACGGAGAAATTCACCCCTCCACTTT.